Only one count was recorded for the clone carrying this T cell receptor (beta chain). RNA extraction and reverse transcription yielded cDNA as sequencing template. Assay used: immunoSEQ multiplex PCR; TCRdb lists only in-frame clones, some missing. The table has 150,000 or so clones, less than 80% seen once. The sample belongs to a study of CD8+ T cells in alopecia areata. Study-level information: Patients received oral tofacitinib, 5 to 10 mg twice daily, for moderate-to-severe alopecia areata.

Germline V gene data show CDR1 as MNHEY and CDR2 as SMNVEV (reference sequence). CDR3 length: 13 amino acids. J was trimmed by 3 bases and V by 3 bases; bases with no gene match: 2. Sequencing used CD8+ T cells sorted from blood, obtained at week 0. This sequence joins TRBV27 and TRBJ2-7; 7 bases line up with TRBD1. The origin of this receptor is a human donor with alopecia areata. The CDR3 spells CASSLGQLYEQYF. Here the CDR3 DNA reads TGTGCCAGCAGTTTGGGACAGCTCTACGAGCAGTACTTC.